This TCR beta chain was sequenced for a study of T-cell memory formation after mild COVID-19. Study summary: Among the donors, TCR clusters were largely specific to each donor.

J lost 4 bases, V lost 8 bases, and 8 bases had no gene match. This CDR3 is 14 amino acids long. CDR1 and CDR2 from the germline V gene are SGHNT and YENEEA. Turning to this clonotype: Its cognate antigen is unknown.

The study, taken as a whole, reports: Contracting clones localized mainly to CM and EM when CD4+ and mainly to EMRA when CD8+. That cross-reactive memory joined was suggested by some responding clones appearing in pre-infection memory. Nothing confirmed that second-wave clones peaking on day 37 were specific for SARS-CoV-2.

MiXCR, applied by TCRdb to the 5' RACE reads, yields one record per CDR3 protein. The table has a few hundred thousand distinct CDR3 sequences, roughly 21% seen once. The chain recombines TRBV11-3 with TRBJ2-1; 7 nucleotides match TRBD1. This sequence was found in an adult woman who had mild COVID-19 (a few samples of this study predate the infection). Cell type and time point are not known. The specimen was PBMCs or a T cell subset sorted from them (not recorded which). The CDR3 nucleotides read TGTGCCAGCGCTTCGGACAGGCAATACAATGAGCAGTTCTTC. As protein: CASASDRQYNEQFF.